This T cell receptor (beta chain) was captured by sequencing in a study of cytomegalovirus exposure and HLA in healthy donors. Overall study findings and caveats: In a later analysis, most CMV-associated TCR beta chains appeared HLA-restricted. Rarity characterized most TCR sequences, yet some public TCRs appeared in many donors. Cytomegalovirus association was assigned to approximately 160 TCR beta chains. Follow-up analysis later connected one missense variant in DCLRE1C with trimming of TCR beta V- and J-genes.

Primers for the PCR totalled 60 Vbeta and 13 Jbeta. Generated by immunoSEQ multiplex PCR, the TCRdb table keeps only in-frame clones and is missing some. The sample has about 140,000 clones, almost 85% seen once; the top ten hold around 3%. Notes on this clone: The target antigen is unknown.

The CDR3 totals 14 residues. The germline V gene encodes CDR1 LNHDA and CDR2 SQIVND (reference sequence). Trimming took 5 bases from V and 6 from J, leaving 17 bases between them. This TCR was recovered from a man aged 18 to 29 in good health and CMV-seropositive. This chain uses TRBV19 with TRBJ2-7; D may be TRBD1 (7 bases). The sequencing input was PBMCs. The CDR3 DNA is TGTGCCAGTAGTGGATCCCCAGGGGGGTTCGAGCAGTACTTC. Protein: CASSGSPGGFEQYF.